These 19 T cell receptor beta chains share one sample of origin, sequenced in a study of blood T cell repertoires in COVID-19. The method was immunoSEQ multiplex PCR; TCRdb's version includes in-frame clones alone and lacks a portion of them. The sample holds roughly 120,000 clones; less than 85% are singletons and the top ten take 2% to 2.5%. Sequencing was done on a sample of peripheral blood. These receptor sequences come from a man younger than 45 with acute or convalescent COVID-19.

The chain has TRBV5-4 and TRBJ2-1, with TRBD2 identical over 8 bases. The CDR3 is made up of 16 amino acids. Germline CDR1 SGHNT, CDR2 YYREEE (reference sequence). J was trimmed by 1 base and V by 3 bases; bases with no gene match: 6. This CDR3 reads CASSSKTGGSYNEQFF. DNA of the CDR3: TGTGCCAGCAGCTCCAAAACGGGAGGGTCCTACAATGAGCAGTTCTTC.

The CDR3 protein is CASNHRGNQPQHF. CDR3 sequence (DNA): TGTGCCAGCAACCACAGGGGTAATCAGCCCCAGCATTTT. The chain has TRBV21-1 and TRBJ1-5; TRBD1 is the table's D call, not checked against the DNA. TRBV21-1 is listed as a pseudogene. The CDR3 consists of 13 residues.

This clone was seen once. J is TRBJ2-1 and V is TRBV5-1; no clear D gene. The V end was cut by 0 bases, the J end by 0 bases, with 10 bases between. This CDR3 is 16 amino acids long. Germline loops: CDR1 SGHRS, CDR2 YFSETQ. CDR3 protein: CASSLGKTSSYNEQFF. Written as DNA, the CDR3 is TGCGCCAGCAGCTTGGGGAAGACAAGCTCCTACAATGAGCAGTTCTTC.

This clone came up once. This chain links TRBV30 with TRBJ2-3; TRBD1 might be the D (5 bases). V lost 4 bases, J lost 4 bases, and 9 bases lay in between. The CDR3 is 12 residues long. Germline CDR1 and CDR2: GTSNPN and SVGIG (reference sequence). The CDR3 coding sequence is TGTGCCTGGACCCTAGGGGCAGATACGCAGTATTTT. It specifies CAWTLGADTQYF.

This clone is a singleton in its sample. CDR3 DNA sequence: TGTGCCAGTAAGAATAGCACTAACTATGGCTACACCTTC. It translates to CASKNSTNYGYTF. The chain links TRBV19 to TRBJ1-2, with D hard to call. Trimming cost V 7 bases and J 0 bases, with 9 bases left between them. Per germline, CDR1 LNHDA and CDR2 SQIVND (reference sequence). The CDR3 loop spans 13 amino acids.

This clone was seen a few times. V is TRBV19 and J is TRBJ1-3; D call uncertain. Germline V gives CDR1 LNHDA, CDR2 SQIVND (reference sequence). The CDR3 covers 19 residues. The V and J ends lost 5 bases and 0 bases respectively, with 23 bases between them. CDR3 sequence reads: CASSSIGPGSRVSGNTIYF. The CDR3 coding sequence is TGTGCCAGTAGTTCCATAGGCCCCGGGTCTCGAGTCTCTGGAAACACCATATATTTT.

The rearrangement uses TRBV7-6 and TRBJ1-2; D call uncertain. CDR1 and CDR2 (germline): SGHVS, FNYEAQ. The V gene lost 5 bases and the J gene lost 8 bases, with 12 bases spanning the gap. The CDR3 is 12 amino acids. The chain's CDR3 is CASSATGHGYTF. CDR3 in DNA: TGTGCCAGCAGCGCAACTGGGCACGGCTACACCTTC.

Comments on this clone: One end of the junction does not line up with germline, which may come from a read error. This chain joins TRBV7-9 and TRBJ2-1; 11 nucleotides match TRBD2. The CDR3 is 15 amino acids. Germline loops: CDR1 SEHNR, CDR2 FQNEAQ (reference sequence). CDR3 residues: CASSVAGGTYNEQFF. CDR3 in DNA: TGTGCCAGCAGCGTAGCGGGGGGGACCTACAATGAGCAGTTCTTC.

The chain has TRBV6-5 and TRBJ1-2; no definite D call. Trimming shortened V by 5 bases and J by 7 bases, and 17 bases separated the two germline ends. Germline assignment: CDR1 MNHEY and CDR2 SVGAGI. The CDR3 length is 14 residues. The CDR3, as DNA: TGTGCCAGCAGTACCTTCGACACGGGGAGTGGCTACACCTTC. This encodes CASSTFDTGSGYTF.

The chain is built from TRBV7-8 and TRBJ1-2; possibly TRBD1 for D (5 bases). Germline V gene lookup returns CDR1 SGHVS and CDR2 FQNEAQ. Between the trimmed V and J ends, which lost 2 bases and 6 bases, there was a span of 10 bases. This CDR3 has 13 residues. CDR3 amino acids: CASSLSDSHGYTF. DNA for the CDR3: TGTGCCAGCAGCTTATCTGACAGTCATGGCTACACCTTC.

The V and J genes are TRBV12-3 or TRBV12-4 and TRBJ2-1; tentative D call: TRBD2 (6 bases). V dropped 6 bases and J dropped 9 bases, with 12 bases sitting between them. The CDR3 sequence is 12 residues long. The CDR3 spells CASSPWRAEQFF. CDR3 bases: TGTGCCAGCAGCCCTTGGAGGGCTGAGCAGTTCTTC.

The rearrangement joins TRBV5-1 to TRBJ2-5; 7 bases agree with TRBD2. The CDR3 runs to 15 residues. The germline V gene encodes CDR1 SGHRS and CDR2 YFSETQ. J lost 5 bases, V lost 1 base, and 8 bases had no gene match. This CDR3 is CASSLSGGLLETQYF. Written as DNA, the CDR3 is TGCGCCAGCAGCTTGTCGGGGGGTTTGTTGGAGACCCAGTACTTC. The whole variable domain, filled in from reference TRBV5-1 and TRBJ2-5, reads KAGVTQTPRYLIKTRGQQVTLSCSPISGHRSVSWYQQTPGQGLQFLFEYFSETQRNKGNFPGRFSGRQFSNSRSEMNVSTLELGDSALYLCASSLSGGLLETQYFGPGTRLLVL.

Comments on this clone: This CDR3 is also generated by other DNA sequences in the sample. This chain uses TRBV5-1 with TRBJ1-4, with a possible D match to TRBD1 (6 bases). The germline V and J ends were trimmed by 0 bases and 8 bases, with 11 bases remaining between them. Germline CDR1 SGHRS, CDR2 YFSETQ. This CDR3 is built from 14 residues. CDR3 sequence: CASSLGGGEEKLFF. Written as DNA, the CDR3 is TGCGCCAGCAGCTTGGGAGGGGGAGAGGAAAAACTGTTTTTT. The full variable domain, with the rest looked up from reference TRBV5-1 and TRBJ1-4, is KAGVTQTPRYLIKTRGQQVTLSCSPISGHRSVSWYQQTPGQGLQFLFEYFSETQRNKGNFPGRFSGRQFSNSRSEMNVSTLELGDSALYLCASSLGGGEEKLFFGSGTQLSVL.

This chain connects TRBV6-5 to TRBJ1-2, with D unclear. Trimming stripped 0 bases from V and 4 bases from J, with 15 bases between. Germline values: CDR1 MNHEY, CDR2 SVGAGI. The CDR3 length is 16 residues. The DNA of the CDR3 is TGTGCCAGCAGTTACTCGAGAGGGAACCGCGCCTATGGCTACACCTTC. This gives the protein CASSYSRGNRAYGYTF.

This rearrangement joins TRBV27 to TRBJ2-3; 9 nucleotides agree with TRBD1. The germline V gene encodes CDR1 MNHEY and CDR2 SMNVEV (reference sequence). The CDR3 consists of 16 residues. V lost 2 bases and J lost 5; bases outside the gene matches: 8. CDR3 residues: CASSLELVTGGDTQYF. The DNA of the CDR3 is TGTGCCAGCAGTTTAGAGCTTGTGACAGGGGGAGATACGCAGTATTTT.

The V and J genes are TRBV3-1 (or the pseudogene TRBV3-2) and TRBJ1-5; D is ambiguous. The CDR3 extends over 13 amino acids. V lost 1 base, J lost 5 bases, and 6 bases lay in between. CDR1 is LGHDT and CDR2 is YNNKEL in the germline V gene (reference sequence). Written as DNA, the CDR3 is TGTGCCAGCAGCCAAGGGACTTATCAGCCCCAGCATTTT. Translated: CASSQGTYQPQHF.

CDR3 coding DNA: TGTGCCAGCAGTCCTATTCTTAGCCCCGGGGGTCGTTATGAGCAGTTCTTC. Amino acid sequence: CASSPILSPGGRYEQFF. This chain joins TRBV27 and TRBJ2-1; a possible D gene is TRBD2 (6 bases). The CDR3 sequence is 17 residues long. Trimming pared 5 bases from V and 8 bases from J, leaving 25 bases between. Germline lookup yields CDR1 MNHEY and CDR2 SMNVEV (reference sequence).

The genes are TRBV29-1 and TRBJ2-4; 8 bases map to TRBD2. The V segment lost 6 bases and the J segment 0 bases; nucleotides outside the gene matches: 4. This CDR3 is 14 amino acids long. CDR1 SQVTM and CDR2 ANQGSEA come from the germline V gene. The CDR3, as DNA: TGCAGCGTCGTAGCGGGGCTAGCCAAAAACATTCAGTACTTC. Protein sequence: CSVVAGLAKNIQYF.

The chain joins TRBV5-1 to TRBJ1-3; tentatively, D is TRBD1 (6 bases). V gave up 3 bases and J gave up 3 bases, with 13 bases separating them. Germline V gene lookup returns CDR1 SGHRS and CDR2 YFSETQ. The CDR3 runs to 15 residues. CDR3 protein: CASSSTGDDGNTIYF. The DNA for the CDR3 is TGCGCCAGCAGCTCGACAGGTGATGATGGAAACACCATATATTTT.